The present T cell receptor beta chain was sequenced within a study of CD8 T cells in Susac syndrome. When the RNA was reverse transcribed, random hexamers were used with an input of about 0.5 to 1 ug. Using its own MiXCR run on the immunoSEQ multiplex PCR reads, TCRdb lists one record per CDR3 protein. The repertoire holds about 300,000 distinct CDR3 sequences, approximately 85% seen once, with approximately 0.2% in the top ten. TCR beta sequencing was performed on blood CD8+ and CD4+ T cells. Negative isolation yielded the CD8+ and CD4+ T cells, while FACS enriched the TEMRA cells. The sequenced material came from CD8+ T cells from PBMCs. The TCR was taken from a human donor with multiple sclerosis.

The CDR3 bases are TGTGCCAGCAGTTTCTATCTTGACAGTTTGACCTATGGCTACACCTTC. It yields the protein CASSFYLDSLTYGYTF. This chain uses TRBV6-5 with TRBJ1-2; D might be TRBD1 (5 bases). V was pared by 4 bases and J by 4 bases, with 19 bases between. The CDR3 runs 16 residues. In germline, CDR1 is MNHEY, CDR2 SVGAGI.